Reported below is one TCR beta chain. The data stem from a study of T cell responses to AZD1222 COVID-19 vaccine. Study overall: Samples with a second dose at about 4 or about 12 weeks were pooled together.

The germline CDR1 and CDR2 sequences are MNHEY and SVGAGI. The CDR3 contains 13 residues. Trimming took off 2 bases at V and 3 bases at J, with 7 bases between the two ends. TCRdb's table, derived via immunoSEQ multiplex PCR, lists solely in-frame clones and lacks some. The sample includes tens of thousands of clones, 92% seen only once; the top ten take 5% to 5.5%. The rearrangement joins TRBV6-5 to TRBJ1-2; D uncertain. This clonotype was obtained from an adult in good health. The sequencing used peripheral blood, collected on day 0 of AZD1222 vaccination. The CDR3 DNA is TGTGCCAGCAGTTACGTCCCCGACTATGGCTACACCTTC. Translation: CASSYVPDYGYTF.